This T cell receptor (beta chain) was captured by sequencing in a study of cytomegalovirus exposure and HLA in healthy donors. Study-wide results and limits: Earlier findings revealed that most TCR beta V segments proved productive either about 87% or about 30% of the time.

The germline V and J ends were trimmed by 8 bases and 2 bases, with 13 bases remaining between them. The CDR3 extends over 13 amino acids. Germline-derived CDR1 and CDR2 are KGHSH and LQKENI. Concerning this clone itself: Its specificity is unknown.

13 Jbeta primers and 60 Vbeta primers were used for the PCR. Sequencing was performed with immunoSEQ multiplex PCR; in TCRdb, only in-frame clones are kept and a portion is missing. This sample's clone table lists 150,000 to 200,000 clones. The sample comprised PBMCs. V and J are TRBV18 and TRBJ2-7, with a possible D match to TRBD2 (5 bases). The sequence was collected from a man aged 30 to 45 in good health and CMV-seronegative. The CDR3 here is CASSGRQTYEQYF. The CDR3 DNA sequence: TGTGCCAGCAGCGGACGGCAGACCTACGAGCAGTACTTC.